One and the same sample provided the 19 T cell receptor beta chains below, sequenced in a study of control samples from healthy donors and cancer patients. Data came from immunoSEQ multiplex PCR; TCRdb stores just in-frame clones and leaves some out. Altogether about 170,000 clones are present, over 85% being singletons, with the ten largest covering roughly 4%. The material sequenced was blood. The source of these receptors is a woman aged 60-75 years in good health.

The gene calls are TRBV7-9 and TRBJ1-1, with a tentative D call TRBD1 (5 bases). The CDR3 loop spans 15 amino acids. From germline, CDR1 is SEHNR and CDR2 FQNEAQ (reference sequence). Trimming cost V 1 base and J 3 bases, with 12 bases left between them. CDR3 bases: TGTGCCAGCAGCTTAGAGGCAGGGCGGTACACTGAAGCTTTCTTT. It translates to CASSLEAGRYTEAFF.

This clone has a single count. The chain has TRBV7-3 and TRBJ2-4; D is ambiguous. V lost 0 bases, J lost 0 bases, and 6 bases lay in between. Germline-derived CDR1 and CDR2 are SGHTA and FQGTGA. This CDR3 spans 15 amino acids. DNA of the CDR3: TGTGCCAGCAGCTTAACTGAGGTAGCCAAAAACATTCAGTACTTC. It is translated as CASSLTEVAKNIQYF. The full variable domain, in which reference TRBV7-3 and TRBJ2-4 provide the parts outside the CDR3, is GAGVSQTPSNKVTEKGKYVELRCDPISGHTALYWYRQSLGQGPEFLIYFQGTGAADDSGLPNDRFFAVRPEGSVSTLKIQRTERGDSAVYLCASSLTEVAKNIQYFGAGTRLSVL.

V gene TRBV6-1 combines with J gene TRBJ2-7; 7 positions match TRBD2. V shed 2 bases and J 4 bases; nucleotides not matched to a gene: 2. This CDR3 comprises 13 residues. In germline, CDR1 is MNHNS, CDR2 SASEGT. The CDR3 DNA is TGTGCCAGCAGTGAACAGGGAGGGTACGAGCAGTACTTC. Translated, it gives CASSEQGGYEQYF.

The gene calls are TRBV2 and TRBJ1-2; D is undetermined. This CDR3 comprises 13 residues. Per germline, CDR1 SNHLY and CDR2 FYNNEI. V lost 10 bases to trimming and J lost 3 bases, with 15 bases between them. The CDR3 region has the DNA TGTGCCATACAACTCGGCAGACACTATGGCTACACCTTC. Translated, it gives CAIQLGRHYGYTF.

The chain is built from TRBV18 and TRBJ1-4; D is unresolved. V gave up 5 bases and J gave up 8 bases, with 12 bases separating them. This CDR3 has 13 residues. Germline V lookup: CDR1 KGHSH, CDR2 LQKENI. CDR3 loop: CASSSSDGEKLFF. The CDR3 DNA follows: TGTGCCAGCTCATCTTCGGACGGGGAAAAACTGTTTTTT.

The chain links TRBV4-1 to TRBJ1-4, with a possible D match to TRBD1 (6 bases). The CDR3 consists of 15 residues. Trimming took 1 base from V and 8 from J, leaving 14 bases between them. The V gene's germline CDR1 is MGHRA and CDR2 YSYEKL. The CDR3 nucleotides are TGCGCCAGCAGCCAAGCTAGGGGGGATGGGGAAAAACTGTTTTTT. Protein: CASSQARGDGEKLFF.

This chain's CDR3 is CASSQEGQGRQPQHF. The DNA for the CDR3 is TGCGCCAGCAGCCAAGAGGGACAGGGACGTCAGCCCCAGCATTTT. The V and J genes are TRBV4-3 and TRBJ1-5, with 9 bases identical to TRBD1. CDR1 is LGHNA and CDR2 is YSLEER in the germline V gene. The CDR3 is made up of 15 amino acids. V shed 0 bases, J shed 6 bases, and the junction held 3 bases outside the gene matches.

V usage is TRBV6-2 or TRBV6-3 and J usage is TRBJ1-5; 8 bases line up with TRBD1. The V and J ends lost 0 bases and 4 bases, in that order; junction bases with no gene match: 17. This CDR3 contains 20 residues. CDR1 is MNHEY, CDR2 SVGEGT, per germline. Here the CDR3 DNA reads TGTGCCAGCAGTTACTCGATCAGGGCAGGGGGCCCCACCCAGAATCAGCCCCAGCATTTT. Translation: CASSYSIRAGGPTQNQPQHF.

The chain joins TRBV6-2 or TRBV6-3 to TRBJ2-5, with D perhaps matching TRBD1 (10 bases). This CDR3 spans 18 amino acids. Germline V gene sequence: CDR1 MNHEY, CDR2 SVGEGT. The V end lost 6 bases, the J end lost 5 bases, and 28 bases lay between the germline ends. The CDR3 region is CASSPRGGGQGFWETQYF. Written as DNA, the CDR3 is TGTGCCAGCAGCCCTCGCGGGGGGGGACAGGGGTTTTGGGAGACCCAGTACTTC.

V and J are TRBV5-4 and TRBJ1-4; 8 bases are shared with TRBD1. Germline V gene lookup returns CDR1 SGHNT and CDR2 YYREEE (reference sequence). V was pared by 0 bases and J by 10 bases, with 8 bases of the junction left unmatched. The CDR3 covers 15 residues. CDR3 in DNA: TGTGCCAGCAGCTTGGATACAGGGGGTTCAGGAAAACTGTTTTTT. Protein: CASSLDTGGSGKLFF.

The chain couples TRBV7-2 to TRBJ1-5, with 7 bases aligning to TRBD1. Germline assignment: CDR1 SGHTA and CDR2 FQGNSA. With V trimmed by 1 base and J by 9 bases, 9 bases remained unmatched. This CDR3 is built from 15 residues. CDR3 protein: CASSLVGTGAAPQHF. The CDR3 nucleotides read TGTGCCAGCAGCTTAGTAGGTACAGGGGCCGCGCCCCAGCATTTT.

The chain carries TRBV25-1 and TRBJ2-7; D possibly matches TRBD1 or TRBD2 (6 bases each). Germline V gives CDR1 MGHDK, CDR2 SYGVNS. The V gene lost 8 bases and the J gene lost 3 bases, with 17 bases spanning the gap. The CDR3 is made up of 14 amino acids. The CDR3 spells CASLKTGAYYEQYF. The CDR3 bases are TGTGCCAGCCTTAAGACGGGGGCCTACTACGAGCAGTACTTC.

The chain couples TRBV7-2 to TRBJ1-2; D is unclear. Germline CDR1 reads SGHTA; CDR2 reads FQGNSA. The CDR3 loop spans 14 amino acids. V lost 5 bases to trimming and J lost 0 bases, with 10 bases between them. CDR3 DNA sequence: TGTGCCAGCAGCATCGGACGGTCTAACTATGGCTACACCTTC. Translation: CASSIGRSNYGYTF.

CDR3 sequence: CASSLADRGEQYF. DNA for the CDR3: TGTGCCAGCAGTTTAGCGGATAGAGGCGAGCAGTACTTC. The J gene is TRBJ2-7, the V gene TRBV12-3 or TRBV12-4; no firm D call. V gave up 0 bases and J gave up 6 bases, with 9 bases separating them. The CDR3 totals 13 residues.

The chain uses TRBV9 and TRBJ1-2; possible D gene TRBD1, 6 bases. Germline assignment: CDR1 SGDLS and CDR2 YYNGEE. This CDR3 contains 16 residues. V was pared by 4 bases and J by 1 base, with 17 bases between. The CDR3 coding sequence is TGTGCCAGCAGCACACTACAGGGATACGATAACTATGGCTACACCTTC. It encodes CASSTLQGYDNYGYTF.

CDR3 in DNA: TGTGCCAGCAGTGAAGCTATAGGCGCCAATCAGCCCCAGCATTTT. It yields the protein CASSEAIGANQPQHF. This rearrangement joins TRBV2 to TRBJ1-5; D not certain. The CDR3 length is 15 residues. CDR1 SNHLY and CDR2 FYNNEI come from the germline V gene. Trimming cost V 0 bases and J 3 bases, with 9 bases left between them.

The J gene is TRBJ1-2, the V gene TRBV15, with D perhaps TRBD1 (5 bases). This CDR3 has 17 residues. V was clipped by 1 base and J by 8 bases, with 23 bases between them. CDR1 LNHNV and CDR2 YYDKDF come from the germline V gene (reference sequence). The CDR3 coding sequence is TGTGCCACCAGCAGAGGAAATTTTGGGGGTGGGCGCGGGGGCTACACCTTC. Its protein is CATSRGNFGGGRGGYTF. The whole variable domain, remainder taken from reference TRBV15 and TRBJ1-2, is DAMVIQNPRYQVTQFGKPVTLSCSQTLNHNVMYWYQQKSSQAPKLLFHYYDKDFNNEADTPDNFQSRRPNTSFCFLDIRSPGLGDTAMYLCATSRGNFGGGRGGYTFGSGTRLTVV.

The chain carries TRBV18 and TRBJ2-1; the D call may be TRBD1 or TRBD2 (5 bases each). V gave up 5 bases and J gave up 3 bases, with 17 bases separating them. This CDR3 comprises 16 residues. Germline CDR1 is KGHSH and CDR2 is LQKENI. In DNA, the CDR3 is TGTGCCAGCTCAGCCGGGACCCCCGAAGGCTACAATGAGCAGTTCTTC. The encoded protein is CASSAGTPEGYNEQFF.

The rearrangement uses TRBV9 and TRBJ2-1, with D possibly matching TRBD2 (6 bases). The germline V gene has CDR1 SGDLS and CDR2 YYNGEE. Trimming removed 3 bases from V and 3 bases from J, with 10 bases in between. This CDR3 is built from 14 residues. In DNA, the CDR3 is TGTGCCAGCAGCGCCGGGAGCAGCTACAATGAGCAGTTCTTC. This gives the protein CASSAGSSYNEQFF.